This T cell receptor beta chain was observed in a study of T-cell reconstitution after alpha-beta-depleted transplantation in children. A TCRbeta library incorporating unique molecular identifiers was prepared. A single record per CDR3 protein comes from TCRdb applying MiXCR to the PCR reads. The table lists about 640,000 distinct CDR3 sequences, approximately 16% of them singletons. J gave up 1 base and V 0 bases, and 8 bases lay outside the gene matches. Germline CDR1 is DFQATT and CDR2 is SNEGSKA (reference sequence). This CDR3 spans 17 amino acids. The chain has TRBV20-1 and TRBJ2-2; 7 positions agree with TRBD1. This material consisted of PBMCs from the stem cell graft donor, taken from the stem cell graft. The receptor was isolated from a human donor who donated a stem cell graft to a child with acute myeloid leukemia. In DNA form, the CDR3 reads TGCAGTGCTAGAGACCCACAGGGGTTAAGGAACACCGGGGAGCTGTTTTTT. Encoded protein: CSARDPQGLRNTGELFF.